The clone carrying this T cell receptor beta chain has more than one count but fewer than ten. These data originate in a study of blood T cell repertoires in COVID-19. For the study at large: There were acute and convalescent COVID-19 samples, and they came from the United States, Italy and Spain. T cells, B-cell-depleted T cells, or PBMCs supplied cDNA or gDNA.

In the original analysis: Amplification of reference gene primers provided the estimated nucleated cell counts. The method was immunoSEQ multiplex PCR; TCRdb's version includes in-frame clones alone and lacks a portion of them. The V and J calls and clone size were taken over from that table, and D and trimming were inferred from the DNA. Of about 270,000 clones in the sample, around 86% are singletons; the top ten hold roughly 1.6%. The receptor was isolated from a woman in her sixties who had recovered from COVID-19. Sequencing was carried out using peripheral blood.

The CDR3: CASSFQGGGYTF. CDR3 nucleotide sequence: TGTGCCAGCAGCTTTCAGGGTGGGGGCTACACCTTC. The J gene is TRBJ1-2, the V gene TRBV11-2; maybe TRBD1 (5 bases). This CDR3 has 12 amino acids. V was clipped by 3 bases and J by 8 bases, with 10 bases between them. CDR1 SGHAT and CDR2 FQNNGV come from the germline V gene.